This is a list of T cell receptor beta chains from one sample in a study of T-cell memory formation after mild COVID-19. MiXCR was run by TCRdb on the 5' RACE reads, yielding one entry per CDR3 protein. The table shows 550,000 to 600,000 distinct CDR3 sequences, with 15% to 20% occurring only once. Sample: PBMCs or a T cell subset sorted from them (not recorded which). The receptors come from an adult woman who had mild COVID-19 (a few samples of this study predate the infection). Cell type and time point are not known. Each CDR3 is given with its conserved first and last residue. A D gene is named only where the DNA matches it firmly. The size field is filled for only some rows; it gives once, few, many or a size class.

TRBJ1-2,TRBV2,NA,few,CASDRKNYGYTF,TGTGCCAGTGACAGGAAAAACTATGGCTACACCTTC
TRBJ2-7,TRBV7-9,NA,NA,CASSPHWTESSYEQYF,TGTGCCAGCAGCCCCCATTGGACAGAGAGCTCCTACGAGCAGTACTTC
TRBJ2-7,TRBV12-3/TRBV12-4,TRBD2,few,CASSFGTSGYEQYF,TGTGCCAGCAGTTTCGGGACTAGCGGCTACGAGCAGTACTTC
TRBJ2-3,TRBV19,NA,few,CASRDNTDTQYF,TGTGCCAGTAGGGACAACACAGATACGCAGTATTTT
TRBJ2-7,TRBV4-1,NA,few,CASSQGGSEQYF,TGCGCCAGCAGCCAAGGCGGTTCAGAGCAGTACTTC
TRBJ1-5,TRBV7-9,NA,NA,CASSLAEAGDHQPQHF,TGTGCCAGCAGCTTAGCCGAGGCAGGCGATCATCAGCCCCAGCATTTT
TRBJ2-1,TRBV9,NA,NA,CASSVAGHSYNEQFF,TGTGCCAGCAGCGTAGCGGGACACTCCTACAATGAGCAGTTCTTC
TRBJ1-2,TRBV19,TRBD1,NA,CASSRDRGREDGYTF,TGTGCCAGTAGCCGGGACAGGGGAAGAGAGGATGGCTACACCTTC
TRBJ1-6,TRBV25-1,NA,few,CASSVLADPNSPLHF,TGTGCCAGCAGTGTTCTTGCGGACCCGAATTCACCCCTCCACTTT
TRBJ2-1,TRBV20-1,NA,NA,CSATPSNEQFF,TGCAGTGCAACCCCTAGCAATGAGCAGTTCTTC
TRBJ1-5,TRBV20-1,TRBD1,NA,CSARGGTGISNQPQHF,TGCAGTGCTAGAGGGGGGACAGGAATTAGCAATCAGCCCCAGCATTTT
TRBJ1-5,TRBV6-2/TRBV6-3,TRBD1,NA,CASKGQGFNQPQHF,TGTGCCAGCAAAGGACAGGGGTTCAATCAGCCCCAGCATTTT
TRBJ1-1,TRBV5-1,TRBD1,NA,CASSTRQGGNTEAFF,TGCGCCAGCAGCACCCGACAGGGCGGGAACACTGAAGCTTTCTTT
TRBJ2-3,TRBV12-3/TRBV12-4,TRBD1,NA,CASSLVMTGGPRTDTQYF,TGTGCCAGCAGTTTAGTTATGACAGGGGGCCCCCGGACAGATACGCAGTATTTT
TRBJ2-2,TRBV5-1,NA,NA,CASSGGPTNTGELFF,TGCGCCAGCAGCGGGGGACCCACGAACACCGGGGAGCTGTTTTTT
TRBJ2-5,TRBV24-1,TRBD1,NA,CATSEQGRAGETQYF,TGTGCCACCAGTGAACAGGGGAGAGCCGGGGAGACCCAGTACTTC
TRBJ2-7,TRBV20-1,TRBD1,few,CSADTGVYEQYF,TGCAGTGCTGACACAGGGGTGTACGAGCAGTACTTC
TRBJ1-1,TRBV4-1,TRBD1,NA,CASSQGPGGTEAFF,TGCGCCAGCAGCCAAGGACCAGGGGGCACTGAAGCTTTCTTT
TRBJ2-3,TRBV30,NA,NA,CAWSSRTDTQYF,TGTGCCTGGAGTTCAAGAACAGATACGCAGTATTTT
TRBJ2-1,TRBV5-6,TRBD1,few,CASSGRQGAYNEQFF,TGTGCCAGCAGCGGGCGACAGGGGGCCTACAATGAGCAGTTCTTC
TRBJ2-7,TRBV20-1,NA,NA,CSASQPGQGEQYF,TGCAGTGCTTCACAGCCGGGGCAGGGCGAGCAGTACTTC
TRBJ1-1,TRBV3-1,NA,many,CASSQGLTGLNTEAFF,TGTGCCAGCAGCCAAGGCCTTACGGGACTGAACACTGAAGCTTTCTTT
TRBJ2-2,TRBV5-1,TRBD1,NA,CASSRDSKTGELFF,TGCGCCAGCAGCCGGGACAGCAAGACCGGGGAGCTGTTTTTT
TRBJ2-3,TRBV7-6,NA,many,CASSLQGRDTQYF,TGTGCCAGCAGCCTACAGGGTAGGGATACGCAGTATTTT